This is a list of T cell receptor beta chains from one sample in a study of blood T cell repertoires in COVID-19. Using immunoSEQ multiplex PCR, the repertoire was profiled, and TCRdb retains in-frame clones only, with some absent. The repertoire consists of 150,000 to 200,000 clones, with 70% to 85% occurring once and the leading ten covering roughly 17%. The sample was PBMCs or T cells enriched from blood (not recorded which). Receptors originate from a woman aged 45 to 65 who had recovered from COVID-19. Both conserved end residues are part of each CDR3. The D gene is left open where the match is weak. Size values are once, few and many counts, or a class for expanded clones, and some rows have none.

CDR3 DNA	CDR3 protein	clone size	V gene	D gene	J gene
TGCAGCGTTGGGGGACTTTACACCGGGGAGCTGTTTTTT	CSVGGLYTGELFF	.	TRBV29-1	.	TRBJ2-2
TGTGCCAGCTCTACAGGAGCGTTGAGCTCTGGAAACACCATATATTTT	CASSTGALSSGNTIYF	.	TRBV28	.	TRBJ1-3
TGTGCCAGCACGGTAAGCGGGACCCAAACTGAGCAGTTCTTC	CASTVSGTQTEQFF	.	TRBV11-2	TRBD2	TRBJ2-1
TGTGCCAGCAGCCCTCCGGTCCCCCCGCTCGACTTC	CASSPPVPPLDF	.	TRBV6-2/TRBV6-3	.	TRBJ2-5
TGTGCCAGCAGCCACCTCACCTCCGGGACAGGGACCTCTGGGGCCAACGTCCTGACTTTC	CASSHLTSGTGTSGANVLTF	few	TRBV3-1/TRBV3-2	TRBD1	TRBJ2-6
TGCGCCAGCAGCCCAGGACAGGGGGCCTATAGCAATCAGCCCCAGCATTTT	CASSPGQGAYSNQPQHF	.	TRBV5-1	TRBD1	TRBJ1-5
TGCGCCAGCAGCTTCGGCGGGAGTGGTGGCGGGGAGCTGTTTTTT	CASSFGGSGGGELFF	.	TRBV5-1	TRBD2	TRBJ2-2
TGTGCCAGCTCACCACCGGAGGCGGGTGGGAAACAAGAGACCCAGTACTTC	CASSPPEAGGKQETQYF	.	TRBV18	.	TRBJ2-5
TGCGCCAGCAGCTCGACAGGGGAGAGCCGGAATGAGCAGTTCTTC	CASSSTGESRNEQFF	.	TRBV5-1	TRBD1	TRBJ2-1
TGTGCCAGCAGCGTAGAGGTTAGCGGCTACGAGCAGTACTTC	CASSVEVSGYEQYF	few	TRBV9	.	TRBJ2-7
TGTGCCAGCATGTTGCTTAGCGTGGGGACCCAGTACTTC	CASMLLSVGTQYF	.	TRBV12-3/TRBV12-4	.	TRBJ2-5
TGTGCCAGCAGCTCGGGACAGGGGGGCTACAATGAGCAGTTCTTC	CASSSGQGGYNEQFF	.	TRBV7-2	TRBD1	TRBJ2-1
TGTGCCAGCAGGAGACAGGTCATGAACACTGAAGCTTTCTTT	CASRRQVMNTEAFF	.	TRBV2	.	TRBJ1-1
TGTGCCAGCAGCGAGGCTGGAGCAGGGGACTACGAGCAGTACTTC	CASSEAGAGDYEQYF	few	TRBV27	.	TRBJ2-7
TGTGCCAGTACCCAGGGGCCCCTCAGCTCCTACGAGCAGTACTTC	CASTQGPLSSYEQYF	.	TRBV19	.	TRBJ2-7
TGTGCCAGCAGGGACAGAAATGAAAAACTGTTTTTT	CASRDRNEKLFF	.	TRBV27	.	TRBJ1-4
TGTGCCAGCAGTCCGGGACAGGGAGGCTACGAGCAGTACTTC	CASSPGQGGYEQYF	.	TRBV27	TRBD1	TRBJ2-7
TGTGCCAGCAGATCCGGACAGAGCTCCTATAATTCACCCCTCCACTTT	CASRSGQSSYNSPLHF	medium-sized	TRBV2	.	TRBJ1-6
TGTGCCAGCAGTTCCTCAGGTTCTGGAAACACCATATATTTT	CASSSSGSGNTIYF	.	TRBV28	.	TRBJ1-3
TGTGCCAGCAGTTTAAACTGGAGTGGCTACACCTTC	CASSLNWSGYTF	.	TRBV28	.	TRBJ1-2
TGTGCCAGCTCACAACAGGGCACAGGGCTGAATGAGCAGTTCTTC	CASSQQGTGLNEQFF	.	TRBV18	.	TRBJ2-1
TGTGCCAGCAGCCTGAGGGATACGCAGTATTTT	CASSLRDTQYF	.	TRBV3-1/TRBV3-2	.	TRBJ2-3
TGTGCCAGCAGCCCGACAGGGAGAGAGACCCAGTACTTC	CASSPTGRETQYF	.	TRBV3-1/TRBV3-2	TRBD1	TRBJ2-5
TGTGCCAGCAGCTTAGCGCGGGCGGGGGAGACCCAGTACTTC	CASSLARAGETQYF	.	TRBV7-8	.	TRBJ2-5
TGTGCCAGCAGCGAGGGACAGGGGCCCCTGGCGGAAACCTACAATGAGCAGTTCTTC	CASSEGQGPLAETYNEQFF	.	TRBV11-3	TRBD1	TRBJ2-1
TGTGCCTGGAACCAACCTAGGGGGAACAATCAGCCCCAGCATTTT	CAWNQPRGNNQPQHF	.	TRBV30	.	TRBJ1-5
TGTGCCAGCAGCTTAGGCAGGGGGTTAGGAAACACCATATATTTT	CASSLGRGLGNTIYF	.	TRBV7-2	TRBD1	TRBJ1-3
TGTGCCAGCGGAACCCGAAGGGACAGGACCACCTACGAGCAGTACTTC	CASGTRRDRTTYEQYF	.	TRBV2	TRBD1	TRBJ2-7
TGTGCCAGCAGTTTATGGGAGACAGCAAGGCCCCAGCATTTT	CASSLWETARPQHF	.	TRBV28	.	TRBJ1-5
TGTGCCAGCAGCTCCTTACTTTCCAATCAGCCCCAGCATTTT	CASSSLLSNQPQHF	few	TRBV7-2	.	TRBJ1-5
TGTGCCAGCAGTTACTCGCTAGACACAGGCCAAGAGACCCAGTACTTC	CASSYSLDTGQETQYF	.	TRBV6-5	.	TRBJ2-5
TGTGCCAGCAGTGAACTCTTCCGGACAGGGAGGGTGAACACTGAAGCTTTCTTT	CASSELFRTGRVNTEAFF	.	TRBV25-1	TRBD1	TRBJ1-1
TGTGCCAGCAGCTTGGTCGGCGGCCTCTCCTATAATTCACCCCTCCACTTT	CASSLVGGLSYNSPLHF	.	TRBV5-6	.	TRBJ1-6
TGTGCCACCAGTGAAGGACTACCCTACAATGAGCAGTTCTTC	CATSEGLPYNEQFF	.	TRBV24-1	.	TRBJ2-1
TGTGCCAGTAGTGGGACTAGCGGGAGCTTATACGAGCAGTACTTC	CASSGTSGSLYEQYF	.	TRBV19	TRBD2	TRBJ2-7
TGTGCCAGCAGCCAAGTCCAGCGGGAGCCGGTAAATGAGCAGTTCTTC	CASSQVQREPVNEQFF	.	TRBV14	TRBD2	TRBJ2-1
TGTGCCAGCGTGGCGGGGAGCTCCTACGAGCAGTACTTC	CASVAGSSYEQYF	.	TRBV2	.	TRBJ2-7
TGTGCCAGCAGCCTCCCGGGAAGCGGGACTGGTGAGCAGTACTTC	CASSLPGSGTGEQYF	.	TRBV28	TRBD2	TRBJ2-7
TGTGCCAGCAGCGTATTGGGCTTTGGAGAAGCTTTCTTT	CASSVLGFGEAFF	.	TRBV9	.	TRBJ1-1
TGCGCCAGCAGCCCCTCCGAGGAGACCCAGTACTTC	CASSPSEETQYF	.	TRBV5-1	.	TRBJ2-5
TGTGCCAGCAGCTTAAATAGCGGGAGCCCGAATGAGCAGTTCTTC	CASSLNSGSPNEQFF	.	TRBV11-2	TRBD2	TRBJ2-1
TGTGCCAGCAGCTCAGCACAGGGTACGGGTGGCTACACCTTC	CASSSAQGTGGYTF	.	TRBV5-4	.	TRBJ1-2
TGTGCCAGCAGCGCAGGGCACCTGACTAACTATGGCTACACCTTC	CASSAGHLTNYGYTF	once	TRBV3-1/TRBV3-2	.	TRBJ1-2
TGTGCCAGTAGTATAGCGGGAGGGAGGGATGAGCAGTTCTTC	CASSIAGGRDEQFF	.	TRBV19	TRBD2	TRBJ2-1
TGTGCCAGCAGACCCGGGGCAGGGGGAAATCAGCCCCAGCATTTT	CASRPGAGGNQPQHF	.	TRBV28	TRBD1	TRBJ1-5
TGTGCCAGCAGCTTAGGGGCAGGTCCTGGAAACACCATATATTTT	CASSLGAGPGNTIYF	.	TRBV7-2	.	TRBJ1-3
TGTGCCAGCAGTTACTCCCGGGACAGCACTGGAAACACCATATATTTT	CASSYSRDSTGNTIYF	.	TRBV6-5	TRBD1	TRBJ1-3
TGTGCCAGCAGCCCTGCGGTAGCTTTCTTT	CASSPAVAFF	.	TRBV5-8	.	TRBJ1-1
TGTGCCAGCAGTACGGGACAAAACACTGAAGCTTTCTTT	CASSTGQNTEAFF	.	TRBV6-2/TRBV6-3	.	TRBJ1-1
TGTGCCAGCAGTGTGGACAGGGAAGACCGGACGGGCACTGAAGCTTTCTTT	CASSVDREDRTGTEAFF	few	TRBV27	TRBD1	TRBJ1-1
TGTGCCAGCAGCCAAGACTCTCCAGTAAACACTGAAGCTTTCTTT	CASSQDSPVNTEAFF	few	TRBV3-1/TRBV3-2	.	TRBJ1-1
TGTGCCACCAGTGATGTGGCGGGAGTGGAGTTCTTC	CATSDVAGVEFF	once	TRBV24-1	TRBD2	TRBJ2-1
TGTGCCAGCAGCTTAGGGGCCACCATGAACACTGAAGCTTTCTTT	CASSLGATMNTEAFF	.	TRBV7-2	.	TRBJ1-1
TGTGCCAGTAGTCCAGGTTACACTGAAGCTTTCTTT	CASSPGYTEAFF	.	TRBV19	.	TRBJ1-1
TGTGCCAGCAGTGTGAGGTCATCGCGGCCCCAGCATTTT	CASSVRSSRPQHF	.	TRBV28	.	TRBJ1-5
TGTGCCAGTAGTATAGATCTGCCGGGTGGAGGCTACACCTTC	CASSIDLPGGGYTF	.	TRBV19	.	TRBJ1-2
TGTGCCAGTATCATGGATGGACGGCCAAACGCCGGGGAATATAGCAATCAGCCCCAGCATTTT	CASIMDGRPNAGEYSNQPQHF	.	TRBV19	.	TRBJ1-5